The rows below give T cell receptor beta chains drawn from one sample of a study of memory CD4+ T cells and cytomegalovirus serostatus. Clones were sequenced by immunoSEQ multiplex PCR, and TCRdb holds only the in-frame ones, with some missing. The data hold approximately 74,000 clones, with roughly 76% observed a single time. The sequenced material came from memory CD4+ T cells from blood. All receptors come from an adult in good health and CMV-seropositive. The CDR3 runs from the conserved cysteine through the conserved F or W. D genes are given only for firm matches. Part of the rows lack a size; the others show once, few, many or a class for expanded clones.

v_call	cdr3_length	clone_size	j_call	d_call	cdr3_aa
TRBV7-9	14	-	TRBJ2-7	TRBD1	CASSTGVGTYEQYF
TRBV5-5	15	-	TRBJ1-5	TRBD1	CASSWQTGPGQPQHF
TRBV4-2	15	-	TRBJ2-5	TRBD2	CASSRASGGAETQYF
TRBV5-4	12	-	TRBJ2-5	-	CASSFSEETQYF
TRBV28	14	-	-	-	CASSTRQVGHEQYF
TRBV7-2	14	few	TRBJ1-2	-	CASSPGGSDYGYTF
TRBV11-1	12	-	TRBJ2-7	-	CASSPSSGEQYF
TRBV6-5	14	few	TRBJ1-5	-	CASSLASNNQPQHF
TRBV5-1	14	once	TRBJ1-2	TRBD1	CASSEGQGNGGYTF
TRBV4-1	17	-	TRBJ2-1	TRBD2	CASSQGVGVAGPNEQFF
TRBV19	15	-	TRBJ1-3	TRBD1	CASSIRRGIGYTIYF
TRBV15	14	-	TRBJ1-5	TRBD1	CATSPDRVNQPQHF
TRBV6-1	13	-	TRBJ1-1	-	CASNSRWDTEAFF
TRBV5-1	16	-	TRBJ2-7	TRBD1	CASSLGDRVSSYEQYF
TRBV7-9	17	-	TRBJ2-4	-	CASSLGGLLGAKNIQYF
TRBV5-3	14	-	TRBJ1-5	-	CARSLSRSNQPQHF
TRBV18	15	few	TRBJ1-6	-	CASSPYGGDNSPLHF
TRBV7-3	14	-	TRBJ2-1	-	CASSTTTRMDEQFF
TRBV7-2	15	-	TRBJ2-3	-	CASSKEPAGTDTQYF
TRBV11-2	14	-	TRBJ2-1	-	CASSLGRSYNEQFF
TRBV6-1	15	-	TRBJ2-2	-	CASSARQPNTGELFF
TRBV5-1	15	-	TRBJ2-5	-	CASSWSRGGRETQYF
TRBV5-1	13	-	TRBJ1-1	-	CASSLQGNTEAFF
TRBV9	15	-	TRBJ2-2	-	CASSVAPTSTGELFF
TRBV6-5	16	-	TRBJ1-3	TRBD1	CASSSGTGAPGNTIYF
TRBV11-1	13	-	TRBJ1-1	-	CASSPKVITEAFF
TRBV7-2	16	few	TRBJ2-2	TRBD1	CASSLGGQGSTGELFF
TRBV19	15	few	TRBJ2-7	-	CASTPGASGSYEQYF
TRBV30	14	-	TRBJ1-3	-	CAWSVTRSGNTIYF
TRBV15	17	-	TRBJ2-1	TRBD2	CATSSSRLLAIENEQFF